This T cell receptor beta chain originates from a study of blood T cell repertoires in COVID-19. On the study more broadly: PBMCs, B-cell-depleted T cells, or T cells provided the cDNA or gDNA that made up the material.

Only in-frame clones appear in the TCRdb table, and some are missing; sequencing was by immunoSEQ multiplex PCR. The data hold 300,000 to 400,000 clones, with 88% observed a single time. The CDR3 has 14 amino acids. CDR1 is SGHRS, CDR2 YFSETQ, per germline. V dropped 3 bases and J dropped 1 base, with 10 bases sitting between them. The genes are TRBV5-1 and TRBJ1-1, with D possibly TRBD1 on 6 matching bases. The sample was peripheral blood. This sequence originates from a woman aged 50 to 65 with active or convalescent COVID-19. The CDR3 nucleotides read TGCGCCAGCAGCTCTCAGGGGCCGAACACTGAAGCTTTCTTT. This codes for CASSSQGPNTEAFF. The full variable domain, completed using reference TRBV5-1 and TRBJ1-1, is KAGVTQTPRYLIKTRGQQVTLSCSPISGHRSVSWYQQTPGQGLQFLFEYFSETQRNKGNFPGRFSGRQFSNSRSEMNVSTLELGDSALYLCASSSQGPNTEAFFGQGTRLTVV.